A selection of T cell receptor beta chains follows, all from one sample in a study of long-term antiretroviral therapy in people with HIV. This table comes from immunoSEQ multiplex PCR, and its TCRdb copy is limited to in-frame clones, with some not included. The table records tens of thousands of clones, 85% to 95% of them present only once. Sample: unsorted PBMCs, taken 5.3 years after starting antiretroviral therapy. The receptor source for this set is a man in his fifties or sixties with HIV. The CDR3 runs from the conserved cysteine through the conserved F or W. A D gene is named only where the DNA matches it firmly. The listing skips clone size in some rows; elsewhere it reads once, few, many or a size class.

.	TRBJ1-1	TRBV10-3	.	CAISEGGGEAFF	TGTGCCATCAGTGAGGGCGGGGGAGAAGCTTTCTTT
.	TRBJ1-5	TRBV6-6	.	CATNRERNQPQHF	TGTGCCACCAACAGGGAGAGAAATCAGCCCCAGCATTTT
.	TRBJ2-3	TRBV7-2	.	CASSLDLGRGQGTQYF	TGTGCCAGCAGCTTAGACCTTGGTAGGGGCCAAGGGACGCAGTATTTT
.	TRBJ2-7	TRBV10-3	TRBD2	CAISEAAGGAVMDEQYF	TGTGCCATCAGTGAGGCAGCGGGGGGCGCCGTGATGGACGAGCAGTACTTC
.	TRBJ1-6	TRBV19	.	CASSIVNNSPLHF	TGTGCCAGTAGTATAGTAAATAATTCACCCCTCCACTTT
.	TRBJ1-5	TRBV2	.	CASSEWGYSNQPQHF	TGTGCCAGCAGTGAGTGGGGTTATAGCAATCAGCCCCAGCATTTT
.	TRBJ1-1	TRBV20-1	.	CSAQGTEAFF	TGCAGTGCTCAGGGGACAGAAGCTTTCTTT
.	TRBJ1-2	TRBV27	TRBD1	CASSLSTGTLYGYTF	TGTGCCAGCAGTTTATCGACAGGGACCCTCTATGGCTACACCTTC
.	TRBJ1-1	TRBV11-2	TRBD1	CASSDGAGGYTEAFF	TGTGCCAGCAGCGACGGGGCAGGGGGCTACACTGAAGCTTTCTTT
.	TRBJ1-6	TRBV19	TRBD1	CASSLAGTGGSPLHF	TGTGCCAGTAGTCTCGCCGGGACAGGGGGTTCACCCCTCCACTTT
.	TRBJ2-7	TRBV6-5	.	CASSYSQPSYEQYF	TGTGCCAGCAGTTACTCTCAGCCCTCCTACGAGCAGTACTTC
.	TRBJ2-1	TRBV6-5	.	CASSPGGTVHNEQFF	TGTGCCAGCAGCCCAGGGGGGACAGTTCACAATGAGCAGTTCTTC
few	TRBJ2-3	TRBV20-1	.	CSASHSDTQYF	TGCAGTGCCAGTCATTCAGATACGCAGTATTTT
medium-sized	TRBJ2-1	TRBV13	TRBD1	CASSRTGGGEQFF	TGTGCCAGCAGTCGAACAGGGGGCGGTGAGCAGTTCTTC
.	TRBJ2-3	TRBV9	.	CASSEQGGTDTQYF	TGTGCCAGCAGTGAGCAGGGGGGGACAGATACGCAGTATTTT
.	TRBJ2-7	TRBV11-2	.	CASSLELGREQYF	TGTGCCAGCAGCTTAGAATTGGGGCGAGAGCAGTACTTC
.	TRBJ1-4	TRBV30	.	CAWSPAVHEKLFF	TGTGCCTGGAGTCCGGCAGTCCATGAAAAACTGTTTTTT
few	TRBJ2-2	TRBV7-9	.	CASSPGGDTNTGELFF	TGTGCCAGCAGCCCAGGCGGGGACACGAACACCGGGGAGCTGTTTTTT
.	TRBJ1-4	TRBV30	.	CASLREGEKLFF	TGTGCCTCCCTTCGAGAGGGTGAAAAACTGTTTTTT
.	TRBJ2-3	TRBV27	.	CASTREGKGMDTQYF	TGTGCCAGCACCCGAGAAGGGAAAGGAATGGATACGCAGTATTTT
.	TRBJ2-3	TRBV12-5	TRBD1	CASGLVFSWTGSSDTQYF	TGTGCTAGTGGTTTGGTTTTTTCCTGGACAGGAAGCTCAGATACGCAGTATTTT
.	TRBJ1-2	TRBV7-8	.	CASSLGVSVYGYTF	TGTGCCAGCTCCTTAGGAGTCAGCGTCTATGGCTACACCTTC
.	TRBJ2-7	TRBV4-3	.	CASSQGSAGGYEQYF	TGCGCCAGCAGCCAAGGTTCTGCCGGCGGCTACGAGCAGTACTTC
.	TRBJ1-1	TRBV4-1	TRBD1	CASSQDDRATEAFF	TGCGCCAGCAGCCAGGATGACAGGGCCACTGAAGCTTTCTTT
.	TRBJ1-2	TRBV29-1	.	CSAEPQGSYGYTF	TGCAGCGCCGAACCCCAGGGCAGCTATGGCTACACCTTC
.	TRBJ1-1	TRBV29-1	.	CSVGPSPEAFF	TGCAGCGTTGGGCCCAGCCCTGAAGCTTTCTTT
.	TRBJ2-6	TRBV5-1	.	CASSLAGVGSGANVLTF	TGCGCCAGCAGCTTGGCGGGGGTTGGGTCTGGGGCCAACGTCCTGACTTTC
.	TRBJ2-1	TRBV5-1	TRBD1	CASSRWQGDYNEQFF	TGCGCCAGCAGCAGGTGGCAGGGGGATTACAATGAGCAGTTCTTC
.	TRBJ2-2	TRBV7-3	.	CASSPGPGTGELFF	TGTGCCAGCAGCCCGGGCCCCGGCACCGGGGAGCTGTTTTTT
.	TRBJ2-7	TRBV30	.	CAWRSGFLGRDYEQYF	TGTGCCTGGAGGTCGGGCTTCCTGGGACGAGACTACGAGCAGTACTTC
.	TRBJ2-7	TRBV7-2	.	CASSLVSQSEQYF	TGTGCCAGCAGCTTAGTATCACAGTCGGAGCAGTACTTC
.	TRBJ2-7	TRBV7-9	TRBD2	CASSPRTSGGYEQYF	TGTGCCAGCAGCCCTAGGACTAGCGGGGGCTACGAGCAGTACTTC
.	TRBJ1-3	TRBV7-2	TRBD1	CASSLGRGNKRNTIYF	TGTGCCAGCAGCTTGGGCAGGGGGAACAAGAGAAACACCATATATTTT
.	TRBJ2-7	TRBV30	.	CAWSRDTTYEQYF	TGTGCCTGGAGTAGGGACACAACCTACGAGCAGTACTTC
.	TRBJ2-2	TRBV5-4	.	CASSLLLGNTGELFF	TGTGCCAGCAGCTTGTTGCTAGGGAACACCGGGGAGCTGTTTTTT
.	TRBJ1-1	TRBV9	.	CASSVDRETEAFF	TGTGCCAGCAGCGTAGACAGGGAAACTGAAGCTTTCTTT
.	TRBJ2-2	TRBV7-9	TRBD2	CASSPRERGDTGELFF	TGTGCCAGCAGCCCTAGAGAGCGGGGGGACACCGGGGAGCTGTTTTTT
.	TRBJ2-1	TRBV11-2	.	CASSLAVNNEQFF	TGTGCCAGCAGCTTAGCGGTCAACAATGAGCAGTTCTTC
.	TRBJ2-3	TRBV5-1	.	CASSLGVSISTDTQYF	TGCGCCAGCAGCTTGGGAGTTTCGATAAGCACAGATACGCAGTATTTT
few	TRBJ2-5	TRBV9	TRBD1	CASSPTGQGVGETQYF	TGTGCCAGCAGCCCGACGGGACAGGGCGTTGGGGAGACCCAGTACTTC
.	TRBJ1-2	TRBV7-3	TRBD1	CASPQGGMNYGYTF	TGTGCCAGCCCGCAGGGGGGGATGAACTATGGCTACACCTTC
once	TRBJ1-2	TRBV5-6	.	CASSFDTAGYTF	TGTGCCAGCAGCTTCGACACGGCTGGCTACACCTTC
.	TRBJ1-6	TRBV4-2	TRBD1	CASSQDIGTGGKAYNSPLHF	TGTGCCAGCAGCCAAGATATAGGGACAGGGGGGAAGGCCTATAATTCACCCCTCCACTTT
.	TRBJ2-7	TRBV6-6	.	CASSSGIEQYF	TGTGCCAGCAGTTCCGGGATCGAGCAGTACTTC
.	TRBJ1-4	TRBV19	TRBD1	CASSPGRGQINEKLFF	TGTGCCAGTAGTCCCGGGAGGGGGCAGATTAATGAAAAACTGTTTTTT
.	TRBJ2-1	TRBV9	.	CASSKIAGHEQFF	TGTGCCAGCAGTAAAATCGCGGGCCATGAGCAGTTCTTC
.	TRBJ1-1	TRBV7-2	.	CASSLVVNTEAFF	TGTGCCAGCAGCTTAGTGGTGAACACTGAAGCTTTCTTT
once	TRBJ2-3	TRBV5-8	TRBD2	CASSWGLAGRTDTQYF	TGTGCCAGCAGCTGGGGACTAGCGGGGAGAACAGATACGCAGTATTTT
.	TRBJ2-3	TRBV5-4	TRBD2	CASTGTSVDTQYF	TGTGCCAGCACCGGGACTAGCGTAGATACGCAGTATTTT